This TCR beta chain emerged from a study of cytomegalovirus exposure and HLA in healthy donors. The CDR3 length is 16 residues. Trimming removed 4 bases at V and 1 base at J, with 17 bases between. The germline V gene has CDR1 SGHRS and CDR2 YFSETQ. About this clone: The target antigen is unknown.

Healthy donors of bone marrow made up the group. Study-wide results and caveats: The productive fraction for most TCR beta V segments was about 87% or about 30% in an earlier analysis. The authors reported that TCR beta sequences could predict HLA-A and HLA-B alleles. These predictions were accurate for most subjects in the first cohort.

The PCR ran on 60 Vbeta and 13 Jbeta primers. Clones were sequenced by immunoSEQ multiplex PCR, and TCRdb holds only the in-frame ones, with some missing. The sample has 150,000 to 200,000 clones; about four fifths are singletons. The source of this sequence is a man aged 35 to 55 in good health and CMV-seropositive. Sequencing was performed on PBMCs. The chain recombines TRBV5-1 with TRBJ2-5; D may be TRBD1 (6 bases). CDR3 coding DNA: TGCGCCAGCAGCCCCGGCAGGGGTCCTGTCCAAGAGACCCAGTACTTC. Amino acid sequence: CASSPGRGPVQETQYF.